The 23 T cell receptor beta chains below all came from one sample that was sequenced in a study of long-term antiretroviral therapy in people with HIV. At survey level, the immunoSEQ assay was run in its v3.0 version. TCRdb's table, derived via immunoSEQ multiplex PCR, lists solely in-frame clones and lacks some. The sample includes approximately 18,000 clones, around four fifths of them seen just once. Sequences were derived from unsorted PBMCs, sampled less than 2.2 years before starting antiretroviral therapy. These receptors all stem from a young man with HIV.

This clone has just one count. The rearrangement uses TRBV5-6 and TRBJ2-3, with D uncertain. The germline V gene encodes CDR1 SGHDT and CDR2 YYEEEE. This CDR3 comprises 11 residues. V dropped 2 bases and J dropped 6 bases, with 4 bases sitting between them. CDR3 sequence reads: CASSLGDTQYF. DNA of the CDR3: TGTGCCAGCAGCTTAGGGGATACGCAGTATTTT.

The CDR3 nucleotides are TGTGCCAGCAGCTACAGGGGAAGTCAGCCCCAGCATTTT. It yields the protein CASSYRGSQPQHF. This chain connects TRBV7-2 to TRBJ1-5, with 7 bases aligning to TRBD1. The J segment lost 6 bases and the V segment lost 4 bases, leaving 3 bases of the junction unmatched. The CDR3 length is 13 residues. The germline CDR1 and CDR2 sequences are SGHTA and FQGNSA.

This clone was picked up one time. V is TRBV30 and J is TRBJ2-7, with D possibly matching TRBD2 (6 bases). This CDR3 has 12 amino acids. Deletions cut 5 bases from V and 2 bases from J, with 10 bases between. Germline-derived CDR1 and CDR2 are GTSNPN and SVGIG (reference sequence). CDR3 in amino acids: CAWRRATYEQYF. CDR3 coding DNA: TGTGCCTGGCGGAGGGCCACCTACGAGCAGTACTTC.

The genes are TRBV5-4 and TRBJ2-5, with D perhaps TRBD1 or TRBD2 (6 bases each). CDR1 and CDR2 from the germline V gene are SGHNT and YYREEE (reference sequence). Deletions cut 4 bases from V and 0 bases from J, with 13 bases between. The CDR3 totals 15 residues. The CDR3 nucleotides are TGTGCCAGCAGCCCGGGGGCTACATACCAAGAGACCCAGTACTTC. Its protein product is CASSPGATYQETQYF.

CDR3 amino acids: CAWSKSLSGYNEQFF. The CDR3 nucleotides are TGTGCCTGGAGTAAAAGTTTATCTGGATACAATGAGCAGTTCTTC. This chain connects TRBV30 to TRBJ2-1; D is unclear. V lost 2 bases and J 4 bases, leaving 15 bases between the germline ends. The CDR3 has 15 residues. Germline assignment: CDR1 GTSNPN and CDR2 SVGIG (reference sequence).

The chain uses TRBV28 and TRBJ1-5; D is uncertain. This CDR3 contains 15 residues. Germline V gene lookup returns CDR1 MDHEN and CDR2 SYDVKM. The V and J ends lost 2 bases and 0 bases respectively, with 8 bases between them. CDR3: CASSLTGFSNQPQHF. DNA for the CDR3: TGTGCCAGCAGTTTAACCGGGTTTAGCAATCAGCCCCAGCATTTT. Full variable domain (rest looked up from reference TRBV28 and TRBJ1-5): DVKVTQSSRYLVKRTGEKVFLECVQDMDHENMFWYRQDPGLGLRLIYFSYDVKMKEKGDIPEGYSVSREKKERFSLILESASTNQTSMYLCASSLTGFSNQPQHFGDGTRLSIL.

The chain combines TRBV2 with TRBJ1-6, with D hard to call. V gave up 7 bases and J gave up 0 bases, with 13 bases separating them. CDR3 length: 16 amino acids. Germline V gene data show CDR1 as SNHLY and CDR2 as FYNNEI. In DNA, the CDR3 is TGTGCCAGCATCCCTCCGGGGAGCTCCTATAATTCACCCCTCCACTTT. It translates to CASIPPGSSYNSPLHF.

This clone was detected only once. Here the CDR3 reads CASSSNSGPHYGYTF. The CDR3 DNA sequence: TGTGCCAGCAGCTCAAACTCCGGGCCGCACTATGGCTACACCTTC. The chain couples TRBV7-9 to TRBJ1-2, with unresolved D. Trimming left V 4 bases short and J 3 bases short, with 15 bases between. CDR3 length equals 15 residues. The V gene's germline CDR1 is SEHNR and CDR2 FQNEAQ (reference sequence).

This clone was counted a few times. This chain connects TRBV6-4 to TRBJ2-2; the match to TRBD2 covers 10 bases. Germline CDR1 and CDR2: MRHNA and SNTAGT. The length of the CDR3 is 16 residues. V shed 0 bases, J shed 6 bases, and the junction held 4 bases outside the gene matches. The CDR3 region is CASSDSPSGSPGELFF. The CDR3 region has the DNA TGTGCCAGCAGTGACTCGCCTAGCGGGAGTCCCGGGGAGCTGTTTTTT.

The rearrangement links TRBV4-2 to TRBJ1-2; possibly TRBD1 for D (5 bases). Germline V gene lookup returns CDR1 LGHNA and CDR2 YNFKEQ. There are 15 residues in the CDR3. V was trimmed by 0 bases and J by 1 base, leaving 9 bases between them. The CDR3 DNA sequence: TGTGCCAGCAGCCAAGAGGGGCGTGATAACTATGGCTACACCTTC. The encoded protein is CASSQEGRDNYGYTF.

The chain is built from TRBV18 and TRBJ1-4; D not resolved. Trimming pared 0 bases from V and 14 bases from J, leaving 13 bases between. Germline CDR1 reads KGHSH; CDR2 reads LQKENI. The CDR3 consists of 13 residues. This CDR3 reads CASSPPHRAGLFF. In nucleotides, the CDR3 is TGTGCCAGCTCACCACCCCACCGAGCGGGGCTGTTTTTT.

This clone is deemed large. The CDR3 DNA follows: TGTGCCAGCAGCTTATTGGTTTCGGGGAATGAGCAGTTCTTC. Its translation: CASSLLVSGNEQFF. This sequence joins TRBV11-2 and TRBJ2-1; TRBD2 is a possible D gene (5 bases). The CDR3 is made up of 14 amino acids. V lost 2 bases and J lost 7, with 12 bases in between. Looked up from germline, CDR1 is SGHAT and CDR2 is FQNNGV. The complete variable domain, with remaining parts taken from reference TRBV11-2 and TRBJ2-1, reads EAGVAQSPRYKIIEKRQSVAFWCNPISGHATLYWYQQILGQGPKLLIQFQNNGVVDDSQLPKDRFSAERLKGVDSTLKIQPAKLEDSAVYLCASSLLVSGNEQFFGPGTRLTVL.

The chain recombines TRBV11-3 with TRBJ2-2; no clear D. This CDR3 contains 13 residues. Germline V CDR1 and CDR2: SGHNT, YENEEA. Between the trimmed V and J ends, which lost 5 bases and 5 bases, there was a span of 9 bases. CDR3: CASSEIRTGELFF. In DNA, the CDR3 is TGTGCCAGCAGCGAAATCCGGACCGGGGAGCTGTTTTTT.

The V call is TRBV6-5, the J call TRBJ2-4, with no clear D. CDR3 length: 14 amino acids. Germline-derived CDR1 and CDR2 are MNHEY and SVGAGI. V was shortened by 8 bases and J by 0 bases, with 11 bases between the two germline ends. CDR3 sequence reads: CASRALLAKNIQYF. The CDR3 bases are TGTGCCAGCCGGGCCCTTTTAGCCAAAAACATTCAGTACTTC.

The gene calls are TRBV7-6 and TRBJ2-7; 7 positions match TRBD1. CDR3 size: 15 residues. Germline V lookup: CDR1 SGHVS, CDR2 FNYEAQ. Trimming cost V 1 base and J 0 bases; bases outside gene matches: 3. The CDR3 here is CASSLEGGGSYEQYF. The CDR3 coding sequence is TGTGCCAGCAGCTTAGAAGGGGGCGGCTCCTACGAGCAGTACTTC.

The chain carries TRBV11-2 and TRBJ2-7; 8 bases map to TRBD1. Germline V gives CDR1 SGHAT, CDR2 FQNNGV. Trimming took 4 bases from V and 6 from J; bases not matched to a gene: 5. CDR3 length: 13 residues. CDR3 sequence (DNA): TGTGCCAGCAGCTCCCAGGGGGCAGCCGAGCAGTACTTC. As protein: CASSSQGAAEQYF. The complete variable domain, with remaining parts taken from reference TRBV11-2 and TRBJ2-7, reads EAGVAQSPRYKIIEKRQSVAFWCNPISGHATLYWYQQILGQGPKLLIQFQNNGVVDDSQLPKDRFSAERLKGVDSTLKIQPAKLEDSAVYLCASSSQGAAEQYFGPGTRLTVT.

This clone was counted a few times. The rearrangement links TRBV4-2 to TRBJ2-1, with D perhaps being TRBD1 or TRBD2 (5 bases each). Germline V gives CDR1 LGHNA, CDR2 YNFKEQ. The CDR3 consists of 15 residues. V was clipped by 0 bases and J by 3 bases, with 9 bases between them. CDR3 sequence (DNA): TGTGCCAGCAGCCAAGATAGAGGGGACTACAATGAGCAGTTCTTC. This encodes CASSQDRGDYNEQFF.

The chain joins TRBV5-6 to TRBJ2-6; 11 nucleotides agree with TRBD1. In germline, CDR1 is SGHDT, CDR2 YYEEEE. This CDR3 comprises 17 residues. V was pared by 4 bases and J by 0 bases, with 3 bases of the junction left unmatched. CDR3 nucleotides: TGTGCCAGCAGCGTGGGGACAGGGGGCTCTGGGGCCAACGTCCTGACTTTC. Translated, it gives CASSVGTGGSGANVLTF.

Here the CDR3 reads CSVVREWRETQYF. The CDR3 bases are TGCAGCGTTGTGCGGGAGTGGAGGGAGACCCAGTACTTC. The J gene is TRBJ2-5, the V gene TRBV29-1, with 7 bases aligning to TRBD2. The germline CDR1 and CDR2 sequences are SQVTM and ANQGSEA. The V gene end was trimmed by 4 bases and the J gene end by 5 bases; junction bases not matched to a gene: 7. CDR3 size: 13 residues.

This chain joins TRBV5-6 and TRBJ2-1; D call uncertain. Germline-derived CDR1 and CDR2 are SGHDT and YYEEEE. This CDR3 is built from 15 residues. Between the trimmed V and J ends, which lost 0 bases and 7 bases, there was a span of 14 bases. The CDR3 coding sequence is TGTGCCAGCAGCTTGGGGGGTTCAGTGAGGAATGAGCAGTTCTTC. It is translated as CASSLGGSVRNEQFF. The full variable domain, its missing parts supplied by reference TRBV5-6 and TRBJ2-1, is DAGVTQSPTHLIKTRGQQVTLRCSPKSGHDTVSWYQQALGQGPQFIFQYYEEEERQRGNFPDRFSGHQFPNYSSELNVNALLLGDSALYLCASSLGGSVRNEQFFGPGTRLTVL.

The rearrangement uses TRBV10-1 and TRBJ2-7, with D perhaps matching TRBD1 (6 bases). Germline lookup yields CDR1 WNHNN and CDR2 SYGVQD (reference sequence). The CDR3 extends over 15 amino acids. Trimming took 3 bases from V and 2 from J, leaving 14 bases between them. The CDR3 DNA sequence: TGCGCCAGCAGTGAAGGCAGGGGCGTCCCCTACGAGCAGTACTTC. It codes for CASSEGRGVPYEQYF.

The chain joins TRBV19 to TRBJ2-7; TRBD2 aligns across 8 bases. V lost 11 bases to trimming and J lost 3 bases; unmatched junction nucleotides: 12. The CDR3 runs 14 residues. Germline assignment: CDR1 LNHDA and CDR2 SQIVND (reference sequence). CDR3 amino acids: CASRPGGNYYEQYF. DNA of the CDR3: TGTGCCTCCCGCCCGGGGGGGAATTACTACGAGCAGTACTTC.

The rearrangement links TRBV19 to TRBJ1-2; D is unclear. The germline gives CDR1 LNHDA, CDR2 SQIVND (reference sequence). V was clipped by 10 bases and J by 8 bases, with 26 bases between them. This CDR3 spans 15 amino acids. The CDR3 here is CATRQTGNPLWGYTF. Written as DNA, the CDR3 is TGTGCCACCCGCCAAACCGGGAATCCTTTATGGGGCTACACCTTC.